The present TCR beta chain was sequenced within a study of blood T cells in healthy people across ages. Findings and caveats of the study: No one knew whether donors had CMV, which possibly confounded expanded clonotype changes.

A remark on this clonotype: Its specificity is not known.

The CDR3 is 15 amino acids. Germline V gene sequence: CDR1 LNHNV, CDR2 YYDKDF (reference sequence). The V and J ends lost 3 bases and 5 bases, in that order; junction bases with no gene match: 8. Sample-barcoded 5' priming and a J-beta primer mix drove a second PCR of 7 to 11 cycles. Using its own MiXCR run on the 5' RACE reads, TCRdb lists one record per CDR3 protein. The sample includes some 760,000 distinct CDR3 sequences, approximately 25% of them seen just once. In addition, the sample was reused for a study of T cells of mothers and their children.

The sequencing input was blood. The origin of this receptor is a boy younger than 18 in good health. The chain combines TRBV15 with TRBJ2-5; 8 bases align to TRBD1. The CDR3 protein is CATSRGTGGWETQYF. CDR3 DNA sequence: TGTGCCACCAGCAGGGGGACAGGCGGATGGGAGACCCAGTACTTC.